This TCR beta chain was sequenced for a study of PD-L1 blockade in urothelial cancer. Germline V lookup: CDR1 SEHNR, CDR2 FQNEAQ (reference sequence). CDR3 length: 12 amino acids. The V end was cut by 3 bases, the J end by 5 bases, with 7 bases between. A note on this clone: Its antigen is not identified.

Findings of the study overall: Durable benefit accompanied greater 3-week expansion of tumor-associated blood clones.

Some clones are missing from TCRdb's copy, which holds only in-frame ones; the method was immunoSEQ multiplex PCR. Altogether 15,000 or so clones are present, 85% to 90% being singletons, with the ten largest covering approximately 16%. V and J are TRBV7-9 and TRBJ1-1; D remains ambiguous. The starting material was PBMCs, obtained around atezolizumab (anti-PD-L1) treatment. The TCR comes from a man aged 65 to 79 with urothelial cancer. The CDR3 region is CASSFSKTEAFF. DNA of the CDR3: TGTGCCAGCAGCTTTAGTAAGACTGAAGCTTTCTTT.